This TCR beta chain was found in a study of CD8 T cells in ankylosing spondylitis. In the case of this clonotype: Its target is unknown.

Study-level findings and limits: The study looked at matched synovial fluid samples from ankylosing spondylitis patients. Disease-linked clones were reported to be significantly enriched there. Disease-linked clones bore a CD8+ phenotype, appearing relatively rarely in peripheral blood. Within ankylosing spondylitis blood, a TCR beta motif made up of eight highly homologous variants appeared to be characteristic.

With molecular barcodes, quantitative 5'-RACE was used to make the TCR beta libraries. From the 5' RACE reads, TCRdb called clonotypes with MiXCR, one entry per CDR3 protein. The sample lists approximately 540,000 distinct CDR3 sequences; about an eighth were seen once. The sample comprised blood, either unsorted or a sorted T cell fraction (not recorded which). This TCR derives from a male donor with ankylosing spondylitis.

The DNA of the CDR3 is TGCGCCAGCAGCTTGGAGGGGGCGCGAAACATTCAGTACTTC. Its protein product is CASSLEGARNIQYF. V is TRBV5-1 and J is TRBJ2-4; 7 nucleotides agree with TRBD1. The V and J ends lost 0 bases and 6 bases, in that order; junction bases with no gene match: 3. Germline V gives CDR1 SGHRS, CDR2 YFSETQ. CDR3 size: 14 residues.